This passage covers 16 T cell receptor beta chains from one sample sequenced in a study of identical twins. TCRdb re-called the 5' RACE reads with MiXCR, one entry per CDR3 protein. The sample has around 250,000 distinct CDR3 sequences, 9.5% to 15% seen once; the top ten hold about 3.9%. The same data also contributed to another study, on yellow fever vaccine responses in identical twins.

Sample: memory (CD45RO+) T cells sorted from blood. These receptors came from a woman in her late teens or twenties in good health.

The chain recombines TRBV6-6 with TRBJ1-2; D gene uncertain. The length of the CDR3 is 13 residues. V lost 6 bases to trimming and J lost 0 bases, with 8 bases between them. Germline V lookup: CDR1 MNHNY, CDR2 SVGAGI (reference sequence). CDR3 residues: CASRVQANYGYTF. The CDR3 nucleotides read TGTGCCAGCAGGGTACAAGCTAACTATGGCTACACCTTC.

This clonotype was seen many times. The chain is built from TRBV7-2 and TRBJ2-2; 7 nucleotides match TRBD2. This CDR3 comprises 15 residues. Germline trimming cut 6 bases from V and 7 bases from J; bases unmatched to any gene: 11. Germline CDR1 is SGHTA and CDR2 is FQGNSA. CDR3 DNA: TGTGCCAGCAGGTTCGGGACTCCGGGAGGCGGGGAGCTGTTTTTT. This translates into CASRFGTPGGGELFF.

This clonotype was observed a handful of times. The CDR3 region has the DNA TGTGCCACCGGGACAGAACTTGCAACTAATGAAAAACTGTTTTTT. It is translated as CATGTELATNEKLFF. J is TRBJ1-4 and V is TRBV10-3; 7 bases are shared with TRBD1. The V and J ends lost 10 bases and 0 bases, in that order; junction bases with no gene match: 8. This CDR3 is built from 15 residues. Germline loops: CDR1 ENHRY, CDR2 SYGVKD.

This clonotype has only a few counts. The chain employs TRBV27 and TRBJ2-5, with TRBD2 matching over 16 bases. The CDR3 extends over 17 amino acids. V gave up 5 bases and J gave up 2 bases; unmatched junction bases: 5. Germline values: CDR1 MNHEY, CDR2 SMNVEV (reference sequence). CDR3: CASSPGTSGRGQETQYF. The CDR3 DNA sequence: TGTGCCAGCAGTCCAGGGACTAGCGGGAGGGGGCAAGAGACCCAGTACTTC.

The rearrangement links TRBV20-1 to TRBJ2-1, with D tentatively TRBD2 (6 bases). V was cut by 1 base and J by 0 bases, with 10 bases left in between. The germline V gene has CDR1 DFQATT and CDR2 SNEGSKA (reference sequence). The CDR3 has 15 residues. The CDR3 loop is CSARVGGSSYNEQFF. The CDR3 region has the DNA TGCAGTGCTAGAGTCGGGGGTAGCTCCTACAATGAGCAGTTCTTC.

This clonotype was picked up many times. This chain's CDR3 is CASSVGGGSYNEQFF. CDR3 nucleotides: TGTGCCAGCAGTGTCGGGGGGGGTTCCTACAATGAGCAGTTCTTC. The chain recombines TRBV6-1 with TRBJ2-1; 8 bases map to TRBD2. V trimming: 4 bases; J trimming: 1 base; junction bases outside the gene matches: 3. The CDR3 totals 15 residues. Germline CDR1 MNHNS, CDR2 SASEGT.

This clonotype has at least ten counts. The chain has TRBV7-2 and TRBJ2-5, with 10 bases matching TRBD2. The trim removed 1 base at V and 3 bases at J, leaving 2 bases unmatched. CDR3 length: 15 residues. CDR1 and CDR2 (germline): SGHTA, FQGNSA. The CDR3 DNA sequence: TGTGCCAGCAGCTTAGTAACTAGCGGGAAAGAGACCCAGTACTTC. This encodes CASSLVTSGKETQYF.

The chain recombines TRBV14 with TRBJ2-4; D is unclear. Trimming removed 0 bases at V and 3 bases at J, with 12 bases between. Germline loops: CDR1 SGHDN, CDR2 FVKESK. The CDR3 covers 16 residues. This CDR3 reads CASSQERSMDKNIQYF. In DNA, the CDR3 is TGTGCCAGCAGCCAAGAACGCAGTATGGACAAAAACATTCAGTACTTC.

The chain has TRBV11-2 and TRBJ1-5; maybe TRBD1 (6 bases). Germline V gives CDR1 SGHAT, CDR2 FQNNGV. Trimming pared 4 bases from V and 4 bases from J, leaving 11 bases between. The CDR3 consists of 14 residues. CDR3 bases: TGTGCCAGCAGCTCGAGGACAGTTAATCAGCCCCAGCATTTT. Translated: CASSSRTVNQPQHF.

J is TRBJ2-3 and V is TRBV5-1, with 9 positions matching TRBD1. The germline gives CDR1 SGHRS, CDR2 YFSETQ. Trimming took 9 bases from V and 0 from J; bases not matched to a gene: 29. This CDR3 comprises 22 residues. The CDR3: CAIRLFGIGTGFSSPSTDTQYF. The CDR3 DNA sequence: TGCGCCATCCGCCTCTTTGGGATTGGGACAGGGTTCTCTAGTCCTAGCACAGATACGCAGTATTTT.

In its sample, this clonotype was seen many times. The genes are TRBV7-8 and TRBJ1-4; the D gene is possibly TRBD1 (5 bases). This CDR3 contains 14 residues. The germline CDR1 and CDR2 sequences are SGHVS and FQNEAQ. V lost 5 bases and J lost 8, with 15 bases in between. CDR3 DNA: TGTGCCAGCAGCCTCGGGACGTCGAAGGAAAAACTGTTTTTT. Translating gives CASSLGTSKEKLFF.

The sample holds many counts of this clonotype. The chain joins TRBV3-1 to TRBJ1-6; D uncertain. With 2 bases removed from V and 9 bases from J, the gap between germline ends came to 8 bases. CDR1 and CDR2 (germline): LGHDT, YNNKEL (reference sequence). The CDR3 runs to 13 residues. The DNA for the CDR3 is TGTGCCAGCAGCCAACTCTCTTCTTCACCCCTCCACTTT. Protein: CASSQLSSSPLHF.

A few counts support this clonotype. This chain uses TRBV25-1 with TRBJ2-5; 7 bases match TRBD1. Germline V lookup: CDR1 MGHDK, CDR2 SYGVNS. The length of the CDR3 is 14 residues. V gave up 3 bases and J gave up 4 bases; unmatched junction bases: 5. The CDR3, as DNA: TGTGCCAGCAGTGACAATACAGGGGTAGAGACCCAGTACTTC. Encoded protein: CASSDNTGVETQYF. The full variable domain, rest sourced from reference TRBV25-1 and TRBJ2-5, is EADIYQTPRYLVIGTGKKITLECSQTMGHDKMYWYQQDPGMELHLIHYSYGVNSTEKGDLSSESTVSRIRTEHFPLTLESARPSHTSQYLCASSDNTGVETQYFGPGTRLLVL.

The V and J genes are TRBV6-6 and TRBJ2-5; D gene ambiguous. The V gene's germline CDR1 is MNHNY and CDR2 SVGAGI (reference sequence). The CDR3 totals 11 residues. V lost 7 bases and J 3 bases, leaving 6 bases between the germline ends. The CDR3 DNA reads TGTGCCAGCATGTGGGAAGAGACCCAGTACTTC. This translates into CASMWEETQYF.

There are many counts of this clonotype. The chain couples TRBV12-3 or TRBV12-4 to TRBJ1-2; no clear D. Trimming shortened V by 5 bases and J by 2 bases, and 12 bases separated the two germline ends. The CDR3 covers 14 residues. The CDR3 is CASSLGPGNYGYTF. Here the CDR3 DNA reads TGTGCCAGCAGTCTGGGTCCCGGGAACTATGGCTACACCTTC.

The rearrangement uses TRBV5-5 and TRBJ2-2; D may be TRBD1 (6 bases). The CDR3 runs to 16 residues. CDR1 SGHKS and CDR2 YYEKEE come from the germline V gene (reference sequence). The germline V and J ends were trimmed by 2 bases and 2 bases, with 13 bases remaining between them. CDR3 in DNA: TGTGCCAGCAGCTTAAGACAGGATAGAAACACCGGGGAGCTGTTTTTT. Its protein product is CASSLRQDRNTGELFF.